The 12 T cell receptor beta chains listed next were all sequenced from one sample in a study of T-cell memory formation after mild COVID-19. TCRdb processed the 5' RACE reads anew with MiXCR; each CDR3 protein has one entry. Of about 90,000 distinct CDR3 sequences listed, about 15% were seen once; the top ten hold under 45%. What was sequenced was PBMCs or a T cell subset sorted from them (not recorded which). All receptors come from a young man who had mild COVID-19 (a few samples of this study predate the infection). Cell type and time point are not known.

The chain carries TRBV29-1 and TRBJ2-4; TRBD1 matches 7 bases. CDR3 length: 13 amino acids. The V segment lost 0 bases and the J segment 7 bases; nucleotides outside the gene matches: 3. Germline V gene lookup returns CDR1 SQVTM and CDR2 ANQGSEA. CDR3 coding DNA: TGCAGCGTTGAAGAAGTGACAGGGAACATTCAGTACTTC. The encoded protein is CSVEEVTGNIQYF.

This clonotype was seen only a few times. The V call is TRBV12-3 or TRBV12-4, the J call TRBJ2-3, with a possible D match to TRBD1 (6 bases). The CDR3 length is 17 residues. Trimming took 0 bases from V and 0 from J, leaving 13 bases between them. The CDR3 region has the DNA TGTGCCAGCAGTTTAGCGAACCGGGACAAAAGCACAGATACGCAGTATTTT. It codes for CASSLANRDKSTDTQYF.

The chain employs TRBV7-8 and TRBJ2-5; TRBD2 matches at 11 bases. The trim removed 5 bases at V and 5 bases at J, leaving 7 bases unmatched. Germline values: CDR1 SGHVS, CDR2 FQNEAQ. This CDR3 is built from 15 residues. DNA for the CDR3: TGTGCCAGCAGCCCTGGACTAGCGGGCGGGGAGACCCAGTACTTC. Its translation: CASSPGLAGGETQYF. Combining the CDR3 with reference TRBV7-8 and TRBJ2-5 gives the whole variable domain GAGVSQSPRYKVAKRGQDVALRCDPISGHVSLFWYQQALGQGPEFLTYFQNEAQLDKSGLPSDRFFAERPEGSVSTLKIQRTQQEDSAVYLCASSPGLAGGETQYFGPGTRLLVL.

This clonotype was picked up many times. This chain links TRBV4-1 with TRBJ2-1; TRBD2 matches 8 bases. The germline CDR1 and CDR2 sequences are MGHRA and YSYEKL. Germline trimming cut 1 base from V and 8 bases from J; bases unmatched to any gene: 13. The CDR3 is made up of 17 amino acids. The CDR3 DNA reads TGCGCCAGCAGCCAAGGAGGTCTTCGGGGGGGCCCTGATGAGCAGTTCTTC. Translating gives CASSQGGLRGGPDEQFF.

In this sample, this clonotype turned up once. The V gene is TRBV3-1, the J gene TRBJ1-2; 8 bases are a match to TRBD1. After removal of 3 bases from V and 5 bases from J, the junction contained 11 bases not matched to a gene. Germline V gene sequence: CDR1 LGHDT, CDR2 YNNKEL (reference sequence). This CDR3 has 16 amino acids. The CDR3 DNA is TGTGCCAGCAGCCAGGACTCTCGGACAGGGTTGTATGGCTACACCTTC. It translates to CASSQDSRTGLYGYTF. The variable domain in full, with the rest retrieved from reference TRBV3-1 and TRBJ1-2, is DTAVSQTPKYLVTQMGNDKSIKCEQNLGHDTMYWYKQDSKKFLKIMFSYNNKELIINETVPNRFSPKSPDKAHLNLHINSLELGDSAVYFCASSQDSRTGLYGYTFGSGTRLTVV.

This clonotype was seen more than once but under ten times. The gene calls are TRBV7-2 and TRBJ1-5, with TRBD1 matching over 9 bases. The J segment lost 5 bases and the V segment lost 6 bases, leaving 14 bases of the junction unmatched. The CDR3 totals 17 residues. Germline CDR1 and CDR2: SGHTA and FQGNSA. DNA of the CDR3: TGTGCCAGCAGACCAACCCCCGGGACAGGGCGGGATCAGCCCCAGCATTTT. Amino acids: CASRPTPGTGRDQPQHF.

This chain connects TRBV6-6 to TRBJ2-7; D gene unclear. The CDR3 runs to 15 residues. Deletions cut 0 bases from V and 5 bases from J, with 14 bases between. CDR1 is MNHNY, CDR2 SVGAGI, per germline (reference sequence). CDR3 coding DNA: TGTGCCAGCAGTTACTCGACTGGGTTAGAGGACGAGCAGTACTTC. Encoded protein: CASSYSTGLEDEQYF.

Worth noting for this clonotype: The germline gene is not matched at one end of the junction; a read error may be the cause. The chain recombines TRBV4-1 with TRBJ1-5, with a weak D call TRBD1 (5 bases). The CDR3 is made up of 16 amino acids. Per germline, CDR1 MGHRA and CDR2 YSYEKL. This chain's CDR3 is CASSQDGAPNNQPQNF. The DNA for the CDR3 is TGCGCCAGCAGCCAAGATGGGGCCCCCAACAATCAGCCCCAGAATTTT.

As DNA, the CDR3 is TGCAGCGTTGAAGAGGGGGCCTGGGGGACCCAGTACTTC. Its protein product is CSVEEGAWGTQYF. This chain uses TRBV29-1 with TRBJ2-5; possibly TRBD1 for D (6 bases). The CDR3 extends over 13 amino acids. From germline, CDR1 is SQVTM and CDR2 ANQGSEA. Trimming pared 0 bases from V and 7 bases from J, leaving 12 bases between.

This chain connects TRBV12-3 or TRBV12-4 to TRBJ1-1; D gene unclear. The CDR3 extends over 14 amino acids. Between the trimmed V and J ends, which lost 3 bases and 7 bases, there was a span of 15 bases. CDR3 nucleotide sequence: TGTGCCAGCAGTTTCTCTATTTTTACCTTTGAAGCTTTCTTT. It yields the protein CASSFSIFTFEAFF.

The V gene is TRBV4-3, the J gene TRBJ2-2; no reliable D call. The V gene lost 1 base and the J gene lost 7 bases, with 1 base spanning the gap. The CDR3 consists of 11 residues. Per germline, CDR1 LGHNA and CDR2 YSLEER. The DNA for the CDR3 is TGCGCCAGCAGCCAAGGCGGGGAGCTGTTTTTT. Translation gives CASSQGGELFF.

The rearrangement joins TRBV7-9 to TRBJ2-3, with TRBD2 as a possible D gene (6 bases). There are 15 residues in the CDR3. Deletions cut 5 bases from V and 3 bases from J, with 15 bases between. Germline loops: CDR1 SEHNR, CDR2 FQNEAQ (reference sequence). Here the CDR3 reads CASSPGGTGTDTQYF. For the CDR3, the DNA is TGTGCCAGCAGCCCCGGGGGAACCGGTACAGATACGCAGTATTTT.